The next 14 T cell receptor beta chains were all read from a single sample in a study of OX40 agonist ivuxolimab in advanced cancers. The data were produced by immunoSEQ multiplex PCR, yet TCRdb's version contains in-frame clones alone and is incomplete. The profile shows 150,000 to 190,000 clones, roughly 94% of them singletons. The source material was CD4+ or CD8+ T cells sorted from blood, sampled in a trial of the OX40 agonist ivuxolimab. These receptors were obtained from an adult with an advanced solid tumor such as melanoma, head and neck, liver or kidney cancer.

This clone was observed a handful of times. The chain carries TRBV2 and TRBJ2-7, with D possibly TRBD1 on 5 matching bases. Trimming took off 3 bases at V and 4 bases at J, with 10 bases between the two ends. Per the germline V gene, CDR1 is SNHLY and CDR2 is FYNNEI. The CDR3 contains 13 residues. CDR3 coding DNA: TGTGCCAGCAGTGAGCCAGGGATTTACGAGCAGTACTTC. The encoded protein is CASSEPGIYEQYF. Combining the CDR3 with reference TRBV2 and TRBJ2-7 gives the whole variable domain EPEVTQTPSHQVTQMGQEVILRCVPISNHLYFYWYRQILGQKVEFLVSFYNNEISEKSEIFDDQFSVERPDGSNFTLKIRSTKLEDSAMYFCASSEPGIYEQYFGPGTRLTVT.

Written as DNA, the CDR3 is TGCGCCAGCAGCCATTCCGATGGACTAGCGGGAAACACAGATACGCAGTATTTT. Protein: CASSHSDGLAGNTDTQYF. The rearrangement links TRBV4-1 to TRBJ2-3; 12 bases agree with TRBD2. This CDR3 has 18 residues. Germline V lookup: CDR1 MGHRA, CDR2 YSYEKL. With V trimmed by 3 bases and J by 2 bases, 9 bases remained unmatched.

This rearrangement joins TRBV5-4 to TRBJ1-6; the D is unclear. The CDR3 runs 16 residues. V lost 1 base and J lost 6, with 14 bases in between. Germline values: CDR1 SGHNT, CDR2 YYREEE (reference sequence). The CDR3 sequence: CASSLSRGSRNSPLHF. In nucleotides, the CDR3 is TGTGCCAGCAGCTTGAGCCGCGGTAGCCGTAATTCACCCCTCCACTTT.

The chain links TRBV10-3 to TRBJ2-7; TRBD2 matches 9 bases. V lost 5 bases to trimming and J lost 0 bases; unmatched junction nucleotides: 5. The CDR3 sequence is 15 residues long. CDR1 and CDR2 (germline): ENHRY, SYGVKD. The CDR3: CAISIGTSNSYEQYF. DNA for the CDR3: TGTGCCATCAGTATCGGGACTAGCAACTCCTACGAGCAGTACTTC.

The CDR3 DNA reads TGTGCCAGCATGCTCGACAGTATGGCTAGCGGGAGAGGGGAGCAGTACTTC. It codes for CASMLDSMASGRGEQYF. The chain links TRBV2 to TRBJ2-7; 10 nucleotides match TRBD2. CDR3 size: 17 residues. CDR1 and CDR2 (germline): SNHLY, FYNNEI. Losses at the gene ends were 7 bases for V and 7 bases for J; bases not matched to a gene: 19.

This chain connects TRBV6-6 to TRBJ2-5, with TRBD2 identical over 8 bases. Unmatched junction bases numbered 8, after V lost 6 bases and J lost 5 bases. The CDR3 length is 14 residues. Germline-derived CDR1 and CDR2 are MNHNY and SVGAGI (reference sequence). The CDR3 DNA reads TGTGCCAGCAGCCCAGCGGGAGCGGGCGAGACCCAGTACTTC. This translates into CASSPAGAGETQYF.

V gene TRBV27 combines with J gene TRBJ2-1; tentatively, D is TRBD2 (7 bases). The CDR3 consists of 19 residues. Looked up from germline, CDR1 is MNHEY and CDR2 is SMNVEV (reference sequence). The V end was cut by 2 bases, the J end by 5 bases, with 25 bases between. The CDR3 sequence: CASSLNTPGQWGGHNEQFF. The CDR3 nucleotides are TGTGCCAGCAGTTTAAATACCCCGGGACAATGGGGGGGACACAATGAGCAGTTCTTC.

The V and J genes are TRBV2 and TRBJ1-5; D unclear. The CDR3 contains 14 residues. Germline CDR1 reads SNHLY; CDR2 reads FYNNEI. The germline V and J ends were trimmed by 6 bases and 2 bases, with 11 bases remaining between them. The DNA of the CDR3 is TGTGCCAGCAGCGGTGGGAGAGGCAATCAGCCCCAGCATTTT. Its protein is CASSGGRGNQPQHF. Filled out from reference TRBV2 and TRBJ1-5, the complete variable domain reads EPEVTQTPSHQVTQMGQEVILRCVPISNHLYFYWYRQILGQKVEFLVSFYNNEISEKSEIFDDQFSVERPDGSNFTLKIRSTKLEDSAMYFCASSGGRGNQPQHFGDGTRLSIL.

J is TRBJ1-2 and V is TRBV6-6, with D unresolved. CDR1 is MNHNY and CDR2 is SVGAGI in the germline V gene (reference sequence). The germline V and J ends were trimmed by 6 bases and 4 bases, with 21 bases remaining between them. The CDR3 sequence is 16 residues long. In nucleotides, the CDR3 is TGTGCCAGCAGCCTCTCCACGGGGTTGACCTCCTATGGCTACACCTTC. It specifies CASSLSTGLTSYGYTF.

This clone showed up just once. The chain employs TRBV2 and TRBJ2-3, with TRBD2 matching over 8 bases. This CDR3 has 13 amino acids. In germline, CDR1 is SNHLY, CDR2 FYNNEI. V was pared by 11 bases and J by 1 base, with 5 bases of the junction left unmatched. CDR3: CAAAGGGTDTQYF. CDR3 in DNA: TGTGCCGCGGCGGGGGGCGGCACAGATACGCAGTATTTT.

The V call is TRBV10-3, the J call TRBJ1-3; no clear D. The CDR3 runs to 13 residues. Between the trimmed V and J ends, which lost 7 bases and 0 bases, there was a span of 7 bases. Germline lookup yields CDR1 ENHRY and CDR2 SYGVKD. The CDR3 here is CAINTGSGNTIYF. The CDR3 region has the DNA TGTGCCATCAATACGGGCTCTGGAAACACCATATATTTT.

V and J are TRBV6-5 and TRBJ1-3; D gene unclear. The CDR3 runs to 16 residues. Germline V gives CDR1 MNHEY, CDR2 SVGAGI. V was trimmed by 0 bases and J by 3 bases, leaving 12 bases between them. The CDR3 region has the DNA TGTGCCAGCAGTTACTCCGCGACAACTTATGGAAACACCATATATTTT. It is translated as CASSYSATTYGNTIYF.

V usage is TRBV19 and J usage is TRBJ2-7; 9 positions agree with TRBD1. Germline-derived CDR1 and CDR2 are LNHDA and SQIVND (reference sequence). V was pared by 2 bases and J by 5 bases, with 7 bases of the junction left unmatched. The CDR3 is 15 residues long. CDR3 sequence (DNA): TGTGCCAGTAGTATACGAGGGACAGGGAGCCACGAGCAGTACTTC. This gives the protein CASSIRGTGSHEQYF.

The chain combines TRBV6-5 with TRBJ1-1; no firm D call. The ends were cut back, 0 bases at V and 0 bases at J, with 8 bases in the middle. The CDR3 is 15 amino acids. Germline assignment: CDR1 MNHEY and CDR2 SVGAGI. Here the CDR3 reads CASSYSRTVNTEAFF. The CDR3 region has the DNA TGTGCCAGCAGTTACTCAAGGACGGTGAACACTGAAGCTTTCTTT.